These 31 T cell receptor beta chains originate from one sample sequenced in a study of blood T cells in healthy people across ages. Primed by a sample-barcoded 5' primer and a J-beta primer mix, a second PCR proceeded for about 7 to 12 cycles. TCRdb processed the 5' RACE reads anew with MiXCR; each CDR3 protein has one entry. The sample has around 1.1 million distinct CDR3 sequences; around two fifths are singletons. Sequencing was done on a sample of blood. The receptors stem from a man aged 18-30 years in good health.

The chain uses TRBV5-6 and TRBJ2-7; 9 bases match TRBD1. V lost 4 bases, J lost 2 bases, and 7 bases stayed unmatched. This CDR3 has 15 amino acids. Germline V gene data show CDR1 as SGHDT and CDR2 as YYEEEE. CDR3 in amino acids: CASSPGTGQTYEQYF. As DNA, the CDR3 is TGTGCCAGCAGCCCCGGGACAGGGCAAACCTACGAGCAGTACTTC.

The chain is built from TRBV5-1 and TRBJ2-7; no clear D. The J call is in doubt because the DNA end fits TRBJ2-5 better. The CDR3 spans 13 residues. CDR1 and CDR2 (germline): SGHRS, YFSETQ. CDR3 amino acids: CASSLTSLETQYF. The CDR3 DNA reads TGCGCCAGCAGCTTGACGAGTTTGGAGACCCAGTACTTC.

This clonotype was observed a few times. The chain links TRBV20-1 to TRBJ2-1; D is undetermined. From germline, CDR1 is DFQATT and CDR2 SNEGSKA (reference sequence). CDR3 length equals 17 residues. V was shortened by 1 base and J by 0 bases, with 16 bases between the two germline ends. CDR3 region: CSARALEGVNSYNEQFF. The CDR3 region has the DNA TGCAGTGCTAGAGCCTTAGAAGGAGTAAACTCCTACAATGAGCAGTTCTTC.

In this sample, this clonotype turned up a few times. The V and J genes are TRBV4-2 and TRBJ1-2; maybe TRBD1 (5 bases). Trimming stripped 1 base from V and 4 bases from J, with 13 bases between. Germline-derived CDR1 and CDR2 are LGHNA and YNFKEQ. The CDR3 has 15 amino acids. CDR3 in amino acids: CASSQGIRVIYGYTF. DNA of the CDR3: TGTGCCAGCAGCCAAGGTATCAGGGTGATCTATGGCTACACCTTC.

This clonotype has more than one count but fewer than ten. The V call is TRBV4-3, the J call TRBJ2-3; a weak D match, TRBD2 (6 bases). CDR3 length: 14 residues. Trimming removed 3 bases at V and 6 bases at J, with 13 bases between. Germline loops: CDR1 LGHNA, CDR2 YSLEER. CDR3 in DNA: TGCGCCAGCAGCCAGGGGGGACTTCAGGATACGCAGTATTTT. It encodes CASSQGGLQDTQYF.

The chain joins TRBV12-3 or TRBV12-4 to TRBJ1-1; weak D call: TRBD1 (6 bases). The CDR3 covers 13 residues. The V end lost 7 bases, the J end lost 7 bases, and 16 bases lay between the germline ends. CDR3 region: CASTTRGHGEAFF. The CDR3 bases are TGTGCCAGCACTACGCGGGGGCACGGTGAAGCTTTCTTT.

This clonotype has ten or more counts. The genes are TRBV20-1 and TRBJ2-3, with D possibly TRBD2 on 6 matching bases. CDR1 is DFQATT, CDR2 SNEGSKA, per germline (reference sequence). The germline V and J ends were trimmed by 3 bases and 2 bases, with 12 bases remaining between them. The CDR3 is 14 residues long. The chain's CDR3 is CSARGGLYTDTQYF. CDR3 sequence (DNA): TGCAGTGCTAGGGGTGGACTATACACAGATACGCAGTATTTT.

The genes are TRBV6-2 or TRBV6-3 and TRBJ2-3; the match to TRBD2 covers 15 bases. Germline-derived CDR1 and CDR2 are MNHEY and SVGEGT. V lost 6 bases, J lost 7 bases, and 8 bases stayed unmatched. The CDR3 covers 16 residues. The CDR3 sequence is CASSPGLAGGPNTQYF. CDR3 nucleotide sequence: TGTGCCAGCAGCCCTGGACTAGCGGGGGGGCCGAATACGCAGTATTTT.

Details on this clonotype: A much larger clone lies one base from this, so it may be a read error. V is TRBV29-1 and J is TRBJ1-2, with D perhaps TRBD1 (5 bases). CDR1 and CDR2 (germline): SQVTM, ANQGSEA. The CDR3 is made up of 11 amino acids. CDR3 coding DNA: TGCTGCGTTGAGTCCAGGGATGGCTACACCTTC. Protein product: CCVESRDGYTF.

In this sample, this clonotype turned up a few times. The gene calls are TRBV10-3 and TRBJ2-1; 16 bases are shared with TRBD2. Per germline, CDR1 ENHRY and CDR2 SYGVKD. V gave up 7 bases and J gave up 7 bases; unmatched junction bases: 10. There are 17 residues in the CDR3. This CDR3 reads CAITPGLAGGNTNEQFF. The CDR3 region has the DNA TGTGCCATCACTCCGGGACTAGCGGGGGGGAATACGAATGAGCAGTTCTTC.

V usage is TRBV13 and J usage is TRBJ2-2; possible D gene TRBD1, 6 bases. CDR1 PRHDT and CDR2 FYEKMQ come from the germline V gene (reference sequence). CDR3 length: 15 residues. V lost 5 bases to trimming and J lost 4 bases, with 14 bases between them. The CDR3 sequence is CASSLNRVVTGELFF. CDR3 DNA sequence: TGTGCCAGCAGCCTAAACAGGGTGGTCACCGGGGAGCTGTTTTTT.

The count of this clonotype is one. This may arise from a read error, as a much more abundant clone is one base away. This sequence joins TRBV28 and TRBJ2-1; 8 bases line up with TRBD2. CDR3 length equals 15 residues. From germline, CDR1 is MDHEN and CDR2 SYDVKM. The CDR3, as DNA: TGTGCCAGCAGTTTAGTAGCGGGGATATACAGTGAGCAGTTCTTC. It specifies CASSLVAGIYSEQFF. The full variable domain, its missing parts supplied by reference TRBV28 and TRBJ2-1, is DVKVTQSSRYLVKRTGEKVFLECVQDMDHENMFWYRQDPGLGLRLIYFSYDVKMKEKGDIPEGYSVSREKKERFSLILESASTNQTSMYLCASSLVAGIYSEQFFGPGTRLTVL.

The V call is TRBV28, the J call TRBJ1-4; D not resolved. The CDR3 has 14 amino acids. Germline V gives CDR1 MDHEN, CDR2 SYDVKM. Trimming stripped 6 bases from V and 7 bases from J, with 15 bases between. The DNA of the CDR3 is TGTGCCAGCAGAAGAGTAATTGTCAGTGAAAAACTGTTTTTT. Its translation: CASRRVIVSEKLFF.

The genes are TRBV7-9 and TRBJ1-6; D not resolved. The ends were cut back, 10 bases at V and 6 bases at J, with 10 bases in the middle. Germline V gene lookup returns CDR1 SEHNR and CDR2 FQNEAQ (reference sequence). This CDR3 is 12 amino acids long. The CDR3 nucleotides read TGTGCCACCGGAGGGTTTAATTCACCCCTCCACTTT. Its protein product is CATGGFNSPLHF.

This sequence joins TRBV5-1 and TRBJ1-2; perhaps TRBD1 as D (5 bases). Germline V CDR1 and CDR2: SGHRS, YFSETQ. V lost 5 bases to trimming and J lost 3 bases, with 17 bases between them. The CDR3 extends over 15 amino acids. The CDR3 loop is CASSLPPREDYGYTF. CDR3 coding DNA: TGCGCCAGCAGTTTGCCCCCCAGGGAGGACTATGGCTACACCTTC. The whole variable domain, filled in from reference TRBV5-1 and TRBJ1-2, reads KAGVTQTPRYLIKTRGQQVTLSCSPISGHRSVSWYQQTPGQGLQFLFEYFSETQRNKGNFPGRFSGRQFSNSRSEMNVSTLELGDSALYLCASSLPPREDYGYTFGSGTRLTVV.

The V and J genes are TRBV20-1 and TRBJ2-1, with 10 bases identical to TRBD2. With 2 bases clipped from V and 6 bases from J, the junction kept 4 bases outside the gene matches. The CDR3 is made up of 14 amino acids. Germline V gene lookup returns CDR1 DFQATT and CDR2 SNEGSKA (reference sequence). The CDR3 reads CSARSLAGVNEQFF. Written as DNA, the CDR3 is TGCAGTGCTAGAAGCCTAGCGGGGGTCAATGAGCAGTTCTTC.

This clonotype was counted between two and nine times. This sequence joins TRBV29-1 and TRBJ2-7; TRBD2 aligns across 13 bases. CDR1 and CDR2 from the germline V gene are SQVTM and ANQGSEA. V lost 5 bases to trimming and J lost 3 bases; unmatched junction nucleotides: 7. CDR3 length: 15 amino acids. CDR3 nucleotide sequence: TGCAGCGTTTCCGGGACTAGCGGGGCTTTCTACGAGCAGTACTTC. This codes for CSVSGTSGAFYEQYF.

This clonotype was observed a few times. V usage is TRBV20-1 and J usage is TRBJ2-1; 8 positions agree with TRBD2. CDR3 length: 15 residues. Per the germline V gene, CDR1 is DFQATT and CDR2 is SNEGSKA (reference sequence). Losses at the gene ends were 5 bases for V and 4 bases for J; bases not matched to a gene: 10. The CDR3 DNA is TGCAGTGCTCGGGAGGGCCAGGGTGGGTACAATGAGCAGTTCTTC. It translates to CSAREGQGGYNEQFF.

V gene TRBV5-1 combines with J gene TRBJ1-1, with 7 nucleotides matching TRBD1. Germline loops: CDR1 SGHRS, CDR2 YFSETQ. Trimming took 4 bases from V and 2 from J; bases not matched to a gene: 8. This CDR3 is 15 amino acids long. CDR3 nucleotide sequence: TGCGCCAGCAGCCCCTTCGGAGGGGGCAACACTGAAGCTTTCTTT. Protein product: CASSPFGGGNTEAFF.

This chain uses TRBV20-1 with TRBJ2-1; 7 bases line up with TRBD2. Germline lookup yields CDR1 DFQATT and CDR2 SNEGSKA (reference sequence). V was pared by 1 base and J by 0 bases, with 9 bases of the junction left unmatched. This CDR3 has 17 amino acids. The CDR3 loop reads CSARGVSGESSYNEQFF. CDR3 DNA: TGCAGTGCTAGAGGTGTGAGCGGGGAGAGCTCCTACAATGAGCAGTTCTTC.

This clonotype turned up a few times. The chain has TRBV7-6 and TRBJ1-1; D remains ambiguous. The CDR3 runs to 17 residues. Germline loops: CDR1 SGHVS, CDR2 FNYEAQ. V was shortened by 1 base and J by 1 base, with 16 bases between the two germline ends. The CDR3 nucleotides are TGTGCCAGCAGCTTAGAGTCTGACCCTTATCCGAACACTGAAGCTTTCTTT. This sequence encodes CASSLESDPYPNTEAFF.

The chain recombines TRBV20-1 with TRBJ1-1; unclear D gene. CDR1 is DFQATT and CDR2 is SNEGSKA in the germline V gene (reference sequence). V gave up 4 bases and J gave up 1 base, with 28 bases separating them. The CDR3 length is 19 residues. The CDR3 here is CSATLFPSSVLVANTEAFF. The DNA of the CDR3 is TGCAGTGCTACCCTTTTCCCCTCATCCGTCCTGGTGGCGAACACTGAAGCTTTCTTT.

This chain links TRBV6-6 with TRBJ1-5; 8 positions match TRBD1. Germline V gene data show CDR1 as MNHNY and CDR2 as SVGAGI (reference sequence). The CDR3 consists of 17 residues. Germline trimming cut 6 bases from V and 4 bases from J; bases unmatched to any gene: 14. CDR3 coding DNA: TGTGCCAGCAGCCTTGGACAGGGAGGGCCTCCTAATCAGCCCCAGCATTTT. The encoded protein is CASSLGQGGPPNQPQHF.

This sequence joins TRBV5-1 and TRBJ1-6, with D unclear. The V gene lost 4 bases and the J gene lost 8 bases, with 22 bases spanning the gap. The CDR3 has 17 residues. CDR1 SGHRS and CDR2 YFSETQ come from the germline V gene. The CDR3 region has the DNA TGCGCCAGCAGCCCAAATAAAGGCCCGTTGGGAGATTCACCCCTCCACTTT. Its translation is CASSPNKGPLGDSPLHF.

This clonotype was picked up a small number of times. The chain employs TRBV28 and TRBJ1-1, with 8 bases aligning to TRBD1. CDR1 MDHEN and CDR2 SYDVKM come from the germline V gene. CDR3 length: 13 residues. V was clipped by 10 bases and J by 3 bases; unmatched bases: 7. The CDR3 region is CATAGGADTEAFF. As DNA, the CDR3 is TGTGCCACGGCAGGGGGCGCGGACACTGAAGCTTTCTTT.

V and J are TRBV7-2 and TRBJ1-1; D remains unclear. V lost 4 bases and J lost 3, with 12 bases in between. This CDR3 region has 14 residues. CDR1 is SGHTA and CDR2 is FQGNSA in the germline V gene. The CDR3 here is CASSSRGGYTEAFF. DNA of the CDR3: TGTGCCAGCAGCTCCCGAGGAGGATACACTGAAGCTTTCTTT.

The chain carries TRBV30 and TRBJ2-2, with D perhaps matching TRBD2 (6 bases). The CDR3 is made up of 14 amino acids. Germline V gene lookup returns CDR1 GTSNPN and CDR2 SVGIG (reference sequence). V shed 0 bases and J shed 4 bases, with 9 bases lying between them. CDR3 sequence (DNA): TGTGCCTGGAGTGTTGTAGCGGTCACCGGGGAGCTGTTTTTT. Its protein is CAWSVVAVTGELFF.

This clonotype has just a few counts. This chain connects TRBV6-5 to TRBJ2-3, with 7 bases that match TRBD2. This CDR3 has 15 amino acids. Germline V gene sequence: CDR1 MNHEY, CDR2 SVGAGI. Germline trimming cut 0 bases from V and 4 bases from J; bases unmatched to any gene: 4. CDR3 sequence: CASSYSGGTADTQYF. CDR3 bases: TGTGCCAGCAGTTACTCCGGGGGGACTGCAGATACGCAGTATTTT.

This clonotype occurred a few times. The rearrangement uses TRBV20-1 and TRBJ1-4; unclear D gene. CDR1 and CDR2 (germline): DFQATT, SNEGSKA (reference sequence). Trimming took 3 bases from V and 3 from J, leaving 8 bases between them. CDR3 length equals 13 residues. The CDR3: CSASRAANEKLFF. CDR3 bases: TGCAGTGCTAGTAGGGCAGCTAATGAAAAACTGTTTTTT.

This sequence joins TRBV19 and TRBJ1-1; 7 nucleotides align to TRBD1. Germline lookup yields CDR1 LNHDA and CDR2 SQIVND (reference sequence). The CDR3 loop spans 12 amino acids. V lost 4 bases to trimming and J lost 7 bases; unmatched junction nucleotides: 3. This CDR3 is CASSTGQLEAFF. For the CDR3, the DNA is TGTGCCAGTAGTACGGGACAGCTTGAAGCTTTCTTT.

The table lists this clonotype with a few counts. This rearrangement joins TRBV6-2 or TRBV6-3 to TRBJ2-7, with a tentative D call TRBD2 (6 bases). The CDR3 consists of 15 residues. Germline V gene data show CDR1 as MNHEY and CDR2 as SVGEGT. V lost 6 bases and J 0 bases, leaving 15 bases between the germline ends. CDR3 amino acids: CASRSGLTSSYEQYF. The CDR3 DNA is TGTGCCAGCAGATCGGGACTCACGAGCTCCTACGAGCAGTACTTC.